The TCR beta chain described here comes from a study of CD8 T cells in Susac syndrome. Study-wide findings and caveats: The study's TCR sequencing and HLA analysis drew on a certain number of individuals. That number was acknowledged as relatively small.

TCR beta was sequenced from blood CD8+ and CD4+ T cells. In contrast to the negatively isolated CD8+ and CD4+ T cells, TEMRA cells were FACS-enriched. Reverse transcription of about 0.5 to 1 ug RNA used random hexamers. Amplification of TCR beta CDR3 used immunoSEQ multiplex PCR across 54 Vbeta and 13 Jbeta. TCRdb used MiXCR to reprocess the immunoSEQ multiplex PCR reads, holding one entry per CDR3 protein. The table lists about 110,000 distinct CDR3 sequences, 95% to 98% of them singletons. On this clonotype itself: The antigen is not known. The junction differs from germline at one of its ends, possibly a read error.

CDR1 is ENHRY and CDR2 is SYGVKD in the germline V gene. This CDR3 is 15 amino acids long. The clonotype originates from a human donor in good health. The sequencing input was CD4+ T cells from PBMCs. The chain joins TRBV10-3 to TRBJ2-7, with D perhaps matching TRBD1 (6 bases). CDR3: CAISESGYRAFLSDF. In DNA, the CDR3 is TGTGCCATCAGTGAGTCCGGTTACAGGGCCTTCCTAAGTGACTTC.